This TCR beta chain was retrieved from a study of patients and donors after allogeneic stem cell transplantation (dated by TCRdb to about 2020). Receptor libraries were prepared by RT-PCR. Sequenced on a NextSeq 550. Through fastp at Q25 and MiXCR, TCRdb rebuilt clones from the public reads, retaining in-frame beta chains. Rows merge per CDR3 protein into single entries with the most common DNA and genes. Here the sample has approximately 430,000 distinct CDR3 sequences; approximately 16% occur a single time. The ten largest clones capture less than 8.5% of the sample. For CDR1 and CDR2, the germline V gene lists MNHEY and SVGEGT. Trimming removed 2 bases from V and 2 bases from J, leaving 14 bases between the germline ends. The CDR3 contains 16 residues, cysteine and phenylalanine counted. Left in the record is the CDR3 DNA by itself, 48 bases read in frame from the first base. This clonotype was detected only a few times. Its cognate antigen has yet to be identified. No base-level quality is on record; no much larger clone is a single base apart.

This TCR derives from a human donor who was either an allogeneic HSCT recipient or a stem cell or donor lymphocyte infusion donor (not recorded which). It is not recorded whose cells these are; they may come from a transplant donor. The chain was built from TRBV6-2 or TRBV6-3 and TRBJ2-3, with no confidently assigned D gene. Sequenced input: blood, either unsorted or a sorted T cell fraction (not recorded which). The nucleotide sequence is TGTGCCAGCAGTTACGGTCGCAGCACCTACACAGATACGCAGTATTTT. This gives the protein CASSYGRSTYTDTQYF.